The clone carrying this T cell receptor beta chain has just a few counts. Libraries of TCR beta came from iRepertoire HTBI primers plus Arm-PCR of CDR3 regions. Each CDR3 protein is one row after TCRdb ran MiXCR on the multiplex PCR reads. The sample includes 500,000 to 700,000 distinct CDR3 sequences, 16% of them seen just once. This sample was taken from a study of regulatory T cells in long-lasting Graves disease. Whole-study context: Patients newly diagnosed with Graves' had been on antithyroid drugs for under 3 months.

Time point given: newly diagnosed GD, antithyroid drugs for less than 3 months. Following extraction of RNA from PBMCs, that RNA was used to make the TCR library. CDR3 length equals 14 residues. Germline values: CDR1 MNHNS, CDR2 SASEGT. Trimming removed 4 bases from V and 4 bases from J; junction bases left unmatched: 1. The same data also went into a second study, on T cells in Graves' hyperthyroidism and ophthalmopathy. That work contributes: Across 18 months, stable Graves' hyperthyroidism was marked by no progression to ophthalmopathy. It was a median around 6 months before onset that the model predicted ophthalmopathy.

This TCR derives from a woman aged 25-40 years with Graves disease. The chain has TRBV6-1 and TRBJ1-4, with 9 bases that match TRBD1. The sample here was peripheral blood mononuclear cells (PBMCs), taken at new diagnosis, from a patient treated with antithyroid drugs. Here the CDR3 DNA reads TGTGCCAGCAGTGGACAGGGGGTTAATGAAAAACTGTTTTTT. Its translation: CASSGQGVNEKLFF.